Listed here are 25 T cell receptor beta chains from one sample, sequenced in a study of blood T cells in healthy people across ages. For the second PCR, which ran for about 7 to 11 cycles, a sample-barcoded 5' primer and a J-beta primer mix were used. Via MiXCR, TCRdb re-called the 5' RACE reads, giving one row per CDR3 protein. The table lists 1.4 million to 1.5 million distinct CDR3 sequences, 42% of them singletons. The material sequenced was blood. These receptors all stem from a woman aged 18-35 years in good health.

CDR3 sequence reads: CASSVAGGRFGQYF. The CDR3 region has the DNA TGTGCCAGCAGTGTAGCTGGGGGTCGGTTTGGGCAGTACTTC. The chain is built from TRBV27 and TRBJ2-7; D might be TRBD1 or TRBD2, each matching 5 bases. This CDR3 region has 14 residues. V was shortened by 5 bases and J by 9 bases, with 20 bases between the two germline ends. Germline V gene sequence: CDR1 MNHEY, CDR2 SMNVEV (reference sequence).

The CDR3 DNA follows: TGTGCCATCAGTGAGTCGACCGGACAGATAGATTCACCCCTCCACTTT. Protein sequence: CAISESTGQIDSPLHF. This chain uses TRBV10-3 with TRBJ1-6, with D possibly TRBD1 on 6 matching bases. Trimming left V 0 bases short and J 8 bases short, with 14 bases between. This CDR3 has 16 amino acids. Germline V gene sequence: CDR1 ENHRY, CDR2 SYGVKD.

Points on this clonotype: One junction end disagrees with the germline gene, perhaps due to a read error. The chain joins TRBV6-5 to TRBJ2-3; possible D gene TRBD2, 5 bases. Germline CDR1 reads MNHEY; CDR2 reads SVGAGI. The CDR3 is made up of 13 amino acids. The CDR3 spells CTSSYSRGDTQYF. For the CDR3, the DNA is TGTACCAGCAGTTACTCACGGGGTGATACGCAGTATTTT.

The J gene is TRBJ2-7, the V gene TRBV24-1; D is possibly TRBD1 (7 bases). Gene TRBJ2-5 matches the end of the DNA better, so the J call may be wrong. The CDR3 runs to 17 residues. CDR1 KGHDR and CDR2 SFDVKD come from the germline V gene. The CDR3 DNA reads as TGTGCCACCAGTGATAAGACAGGGAGGCACAAAGATGAGACCCAGTACTTC. Its translation is CATSDKTGRHKDETQYF.

The V gene is TRBV2, the J gene TRBJ2-1; the D is unclear. CDR1 is SNHLY and CDR2 is FYNNEI in the germline V gene. V lost 0 bases and J lost 10, with 13 bases in between. The CDR3 is 14 residues long. The chain's CDR3 is CASSEALVFYEQFF. The CDR3 DNA sequence: TGTGCCAGCAGTGAAGCGCTTGTGTTCTACGAGCAGTTCTTC.

The chain couples TRBV2 to TRBJ2-1; D remains ambiguous. The V end lost 5 bases, the J end lost 7 bases, and 12 bases lay between the germline ends. The CDR3 contains 13 residues. Germline-derived CDR1 and CDR2 are SNHLY and FYNNEI. This CDR3 is CASSNPTGNEQFF. The CDR3 DNA follows: TGTGCCAGCAGTAACCCGACCGGGAATGAGCAGTTCTTC.

CDR3 loop: CASMDRAGQPQHF. DNA of the CDR3: TGTGCCAGCATGGACAGGGCCGGTCAGCCCCAGCATTTT. The chain carries TRBV6-2 or TRBV6-3 and TRBJ1-5, with 8 bases identical to TRBD1. V dropped 7 bases and J dropped 6; count of bases not matched to a gene: 5. Germline V gene lookup returns CDR1 MNHEY and CDR2 SVGEGT. The CDR3 sequence is 13 residues long.

The V gene is TRBV7-6, the J gene TRBJ2-1, with 8 bases lining up with TRBD2. Trimming took 2 bases from V and 6 from J; bases not matched to a gene: 9. Looked up from germline, CDR1 is SGHVS and CDR2 is FNYEAQ. The CDR3 is 16 amino acids. CDR3 coding DNA: TGTGCCAGCAGCTTAAGTACAGCGGGAGACGGCAATGAGCAGTTCTTC. As protein: CASSLSTAGDGNEQFF.

The V gene is TRBV6-5, the J gene TRBJ2-4, with D hard to call. Trimming removed 6 bases from V and 6 bases from J, with 18 bases in between. The CDR3 is made up of 15 amino acids. CDR1 is MNHEY, CDR2 SVGAGI, per germline. The CDR3 loop reads CASRMGWNSGNIQYF. The CDR3, as DNA: TGTGCCAGCAGGATGGGGTGGAACAGTGGAAACATTCAGTACTTC.

In the case of this clonotype: A read error may account for a junction end that differs from germline. The J gene is TRBJ2-1, the V gene TRBV6-6; either TRBD1 or TRBD2 may supply D (5 bases each). This CDR3 has 15 residues. Germline assignment: CDR1 MNHNY and CDR2 SVGAGI (reference sequence). CDR3 nucleotide sequence: TGTGCCAGCGGTTACACGGGACCTCGTGACAATGAGCAGTTCTTC. Translating gives CASGYTGPRDNEQFF.

The table lists this clonotype with a count of one. V and J are TRBV6-5 and TRBJ2-2; D is unresolved. Germline values: CDR1 MNHEY, CDR2 SVGAGI. This CDR3 has 14 amino acids. The V gene lost 6 bases and the J gene lost 1 base, with 9 bases spanning the gap. The CDR3 region has the DNA TGTGCCAGCAGCAAGGCCCTGAACACCGGGGAGCTGTTTTTT. Translated, it gives CASSKALNTGELFF.

V is TRBV12-3 or TRBV12-4 and J is TRBJ2-5; tentative D call: TRBD1 (6 bases). This CDR3 contains 16 residues. With 5 bases removed from V and 2 bases from J, the gap between germline ends came to 18 bases. DNA of the CDR3: TGTGCCAGCAGTACTCTCCCGGGACAAGAACAAGAGACCCAGTACTTC. This sequence encodes CASSTLPGQEQETQYF.

This clonotype has ten or more counts. The V gene is TRBV6-5, the J gene TRBJ2-7, with D perhaps matching TRBD1 (6 bases). V gave up 2 bases and J gave up 1 base, with 9 bases separating them. CDR1 and CDR2 (germline): MNHEY, SVGAGI. CDR3 size: 14 residues. The CDR3 region has the DNA TGTGCCAGCAGTTACGGGGGCGGTTCCTACGAGCAGTACTTC. Amino acid sequence: CASSYGGGSYEQYF.

The CDR3 DNA follows: TGTGCCAGCAGCCGCGACAGGGGGCTGAACTATGGCTACACCTTC. It translates to CASSRDRGLNYGYTF. This chain joins TRBV12-3 or TRBV12-4 and TRBJ1-2; TRBD1 agrees at 10 bases. The V and J ends lost 6 bases and 2 bases, in that order; junction bases with no gene match: 6. The CDR3 spans 15 residues.

The V gene is TRBV27, the J gene TRBJ2-1, with 7 nucleotides matching TRBD1. The end of the DNA fits TRBJ2-7 better, so the J call may be wrong. CDR1 MNHEY and CDR2 SMNVEV come from the germline V gene (reference sequence). The CDR3 is made up of 14 amino acids. CDR3 in DNA: TGTGCCAGCACCCCGGACAGGTCGTGGCACGAGCAGTACTTC. This encodes CASTPDRSWHEQYF.

A single count supports this clonotype. This chain uses TRBV5-1 with TRBJ1-4; no reliable D call. Per germline, CDR1 SGHRS and CDR2 YFSETQ. Trimming removed 6 bases at V and 0 bases at J, with 9 bases between. The CDR3 has 14 residues. This chain's CDR3 is CASKTGTTNEKLFF. CDR3 nucleotides: TGCGCCAGCAAAACCGGGACAACTAATGAAAAACTGTTTTTT.

This chain joins TRBV6-5 and TRBJ2-3, with 9 positions matching TRBD1. Germline V gene lookup returns CDR1 MNHEY and CDR2 SVGAGI. The CDR3 is 13 amino acids. With V trimmed by 10 bases and J by 5 bases, 7 bases remained unmatched. CDR3 bases: TGTGCCACCCACAGGGGGCTTAAAGATACGCAGTATTTT. Translated, it gives CATHRGLKDTQYF.

This clonotype was counted a few times. The V and J genes are TRBV12-3 or TRBV12-4 and TRBJ2-3; TRBD2 agrees at 8 bases. This CDR3 is built from 14 residues. Trimming cost V 6 bases and J 4 bases; bases outside gene matches: 6. The CDR3 reads CASRKAGAADTQYF. The CDR3 DNA is TGTGCCAGCAGGAAAGCGGGGGCCGCAGATACGCAGTATTTT.

V is TRBV6-1 and J is TRBJ2-1; D may be TRBD2 (6 bases). Between the trimmed V and J ends, which lost 1 base and 9 bases, there was a span of 16 bases. The CDR3 is 15 residues long. Germline V gene lookup returns CDR1 MNHNS and CDR2 SASEGT. The CDR3 DNA follows: TGTGCCAGCAGTGAAGGGGGGACTCCCTTTCGTGAGCAGTTCTTC. This encodes CASSEGGTPFREQFF.

This clonotype has only a few counts. V usage is TRBV7-3 and J usage is TRBJ2-4; D not certain. This CDR3 has 16 amino acids. In germline, CDR1 is SGHTA, CDR2 FQGTGA. V lost 5 bases to trimming and J lost 0 bases, with 14 bases between them. The DNA of the CDR3 is TGTGCCAGCAGCCTGACGGGTCAGCTAGCCAAAAACATTCAGTACTTC. It codes for CASSLTGQLAKNIQYF.

J is TRBJ1-5 and V is TRBV25-1; 7 positions match TRBD1. The CDR3 extends over 15 amino acids. J gave up 5 bases and V 8 bases, and 12 bases lay outside the gene matches. CDR1 is MGHDK, CDR2 SYGVNS, per germline. The CDR3 reads CASRPRVRGDQPQHF. The CDR3 region has the DNA TGTGCCAGCCGACCTCGGGTCAGGGGGGATCAGCCCCAGCATTTT.

Comments on this clonotype: A read error may be the cause here, since a much bigger clone is one base away. The gene calls are TRBV20-1 and TRBJ2-1, with 9 nucleotides matching TRBD2. This CDR3 region has 15 residues. Trimming removed 0 bases from V and 10 bases from J; junction bases left unmatched: 10. Germline-derived CDR1 and CDR2 are DFQATT and SNEGSKA (reference sequence). CDR3 DNA sequence: TGCAGTGCTAGAGATTCTAGCGGGATACCCTACGAGCAGTTCTTC. Its translation: CSARDSSGIPYEQFF.

The V and J genes are TRBV9 and TRBJ1-2; tentatively, D is TRBD1 (6 bases). The CDR3 spans 14 residues. Trimming pared 0 bases from V and 5 bases from J, leaving 11 bases between. CDR1 and CDR2 (germline): SGDLS, YYNGEE. In nucleotides, the CDR3 is TGTGCCAGCAGCGTAGATGGGGGCGGGTATGGCTACACCTTC. It encodes CASSVDGGGYGYTF.

The chain joins TRBV20-1 to TRBJ2-1; 8 bases line up with TRBD2. V lost 2 bases to trimming and J lost 7 bases; unmatched junction nucleotides: 13. The CDR3 is made up of 16 amino acids. Germline CDR1 is DFQATT and CDR2 is SNEGSKA (reference sequence). CDR3 bases: TGCAGTGCTAGATTAAGCGGGGGCCCCGCCTGGAATGAGCAGTTCTTC. Protein: CSARLSGGPAWNEQFF.

This clonotype appeared a few times. V usage is TRBV27 and J usage is TRBJ1-6, with D maybe TRBD1 (6 bases). Germline-derived CDR1 and CDR2 are MNHEY and SMNVEV (reference sequence). The V end lost 4 bases, the J end lost 7 bases, and 11 bases lay between the germline ends. CDR3 length: 14 residues. The CDR3 is CASSSLTGNSPLHF. The CDR3 DNA sequence: TGTGCCAGCAGTTCCCTGACAGGCAATTCACCCCTCCACTTT.